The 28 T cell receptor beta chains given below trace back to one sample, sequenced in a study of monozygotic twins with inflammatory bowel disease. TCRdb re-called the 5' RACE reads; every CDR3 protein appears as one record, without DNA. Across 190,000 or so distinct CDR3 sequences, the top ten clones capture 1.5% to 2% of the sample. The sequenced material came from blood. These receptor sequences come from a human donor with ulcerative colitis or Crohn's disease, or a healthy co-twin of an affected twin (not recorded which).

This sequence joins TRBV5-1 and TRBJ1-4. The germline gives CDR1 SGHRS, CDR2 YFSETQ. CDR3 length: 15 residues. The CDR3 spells CASSIDGNTNEKLFF. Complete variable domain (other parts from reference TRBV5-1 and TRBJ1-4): KAGVTQTPRYLIKTRGQQVTLSCSPISGHRSVSWYQQTPGQGLQFLFEYFSETQRNKGNFPGRFSGRQFSNSRSEMNVSTLELGDSALYLCASSIDGNTNEKLFFGSGTQLSVL.

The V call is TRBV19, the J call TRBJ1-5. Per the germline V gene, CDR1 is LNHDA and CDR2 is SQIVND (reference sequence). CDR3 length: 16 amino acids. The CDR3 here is CASTRSEIPSNQPQHF.

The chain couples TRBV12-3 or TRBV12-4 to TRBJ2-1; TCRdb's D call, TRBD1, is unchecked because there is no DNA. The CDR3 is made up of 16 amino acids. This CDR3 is CASSLSGGDRYNEQFF.

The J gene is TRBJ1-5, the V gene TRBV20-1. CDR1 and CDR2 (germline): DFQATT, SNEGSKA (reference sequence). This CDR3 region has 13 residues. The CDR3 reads CSATAEAAQPQHF.

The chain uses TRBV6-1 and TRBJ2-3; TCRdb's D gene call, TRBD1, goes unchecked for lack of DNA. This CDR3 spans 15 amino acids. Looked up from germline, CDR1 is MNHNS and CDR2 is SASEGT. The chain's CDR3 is CASTPKGQGSDTQYF.

CDR3 sequence reads: CASSTGSGGPGANVLTF. J is TRBJ2-6 and V is TRBV18; TCRdb's D call, TRBD1, is unchecked because there is no DNA. CDR3 length equals 17 residues. Looked up from germline, CDR1 is KGHSH and CDR2 is LQKENI.

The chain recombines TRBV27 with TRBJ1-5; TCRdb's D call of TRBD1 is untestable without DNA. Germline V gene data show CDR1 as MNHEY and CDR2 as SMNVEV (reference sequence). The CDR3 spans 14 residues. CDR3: CASSPRRGGQPQHF.

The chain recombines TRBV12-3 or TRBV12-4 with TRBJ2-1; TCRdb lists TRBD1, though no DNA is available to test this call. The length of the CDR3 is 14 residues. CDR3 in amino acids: CASSLRQGGDEQFF.

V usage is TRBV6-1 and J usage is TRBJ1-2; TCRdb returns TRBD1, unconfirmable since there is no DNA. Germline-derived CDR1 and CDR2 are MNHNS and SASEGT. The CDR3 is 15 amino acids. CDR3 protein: CASTRLGRGNYGYTF.

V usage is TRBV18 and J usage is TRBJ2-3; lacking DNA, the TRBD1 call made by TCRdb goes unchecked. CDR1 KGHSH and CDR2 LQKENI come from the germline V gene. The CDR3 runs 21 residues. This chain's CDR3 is CASSPSIGQGAPGRRTDTQYF. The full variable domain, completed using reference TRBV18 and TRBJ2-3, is NAGVMQNPRHLVRRRGQEARLRCSPMKGHSHVYWYRQLPEEGLKFMVYLQKENIIDESGMPKERFSAEFPKEGPSILRIQQVVRGDSAAYFCASSPSIGQGAPGRRTDTQYFGPGTRLTVL.

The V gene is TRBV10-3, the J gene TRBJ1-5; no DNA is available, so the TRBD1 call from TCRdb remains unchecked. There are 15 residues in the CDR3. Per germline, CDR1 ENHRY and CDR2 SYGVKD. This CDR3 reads CAISGGGGPNQPQHF.

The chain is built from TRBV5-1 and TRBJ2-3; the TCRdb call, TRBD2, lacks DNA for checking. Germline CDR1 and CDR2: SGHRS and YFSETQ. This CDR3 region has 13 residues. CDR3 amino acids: CASSLGSAIGQYF.

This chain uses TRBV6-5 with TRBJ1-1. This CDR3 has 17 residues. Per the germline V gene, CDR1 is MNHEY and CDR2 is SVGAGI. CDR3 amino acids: CASSYTGISPLGTEAFF.

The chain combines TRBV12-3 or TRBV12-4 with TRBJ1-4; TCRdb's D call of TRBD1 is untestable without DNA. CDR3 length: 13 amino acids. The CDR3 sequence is CASSGQGGEKLFF.

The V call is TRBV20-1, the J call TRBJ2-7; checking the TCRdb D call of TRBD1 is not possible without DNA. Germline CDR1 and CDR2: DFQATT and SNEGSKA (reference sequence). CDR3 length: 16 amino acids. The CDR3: CSARDLGQGRVYEQYF.

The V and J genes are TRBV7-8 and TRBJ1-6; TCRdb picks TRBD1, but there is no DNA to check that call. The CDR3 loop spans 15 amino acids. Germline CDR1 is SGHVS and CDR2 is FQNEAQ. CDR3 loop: CASSPTTGGYSPLHF.

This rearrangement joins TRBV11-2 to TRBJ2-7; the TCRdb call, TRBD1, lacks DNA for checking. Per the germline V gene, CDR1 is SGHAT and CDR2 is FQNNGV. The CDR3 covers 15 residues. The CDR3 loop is CASSLVSGQGYEQYF.

This CDR3 is CASSQYLAGDLSTDTQYF. The chain combines TRBV3-1 with TRBJ2-3; TCRdb calls TRBD2, which cannot be checked without DNA. The germline gives CDR1 LGHDT, CDR2 YNNKEL (reference sequence). CDR3 length equals 18 residues.

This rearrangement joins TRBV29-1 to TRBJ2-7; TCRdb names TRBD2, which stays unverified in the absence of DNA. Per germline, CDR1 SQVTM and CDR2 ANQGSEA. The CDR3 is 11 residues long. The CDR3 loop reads CSVSEAYEQYF.

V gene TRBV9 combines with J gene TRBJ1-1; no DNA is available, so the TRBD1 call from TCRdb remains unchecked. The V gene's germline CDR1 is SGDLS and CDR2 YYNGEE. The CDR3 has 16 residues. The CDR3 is CASSRWGDRMNTEAFF.

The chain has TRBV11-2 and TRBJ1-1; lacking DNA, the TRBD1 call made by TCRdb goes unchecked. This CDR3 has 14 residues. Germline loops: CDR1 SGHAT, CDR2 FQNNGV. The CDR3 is CASSEQGSGTEAFF.

CDR3: CVTSGQGGYEQYF. This rearrangement joins TRBV13 to TRBJ2-7; TCRdb's assignment of TRBD1 cannot be checked, as there is no DNA. The CDR3 has 13 amino acids. Germline V gene lookup returns CDR1 PRHDT and CDR2 FYEKMQ (reference sequence).

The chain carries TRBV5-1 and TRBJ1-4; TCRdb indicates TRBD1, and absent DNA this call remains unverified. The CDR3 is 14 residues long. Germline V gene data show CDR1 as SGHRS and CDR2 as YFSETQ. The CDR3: CASSTPGVGEKLFF.

CDR3 amino acids: CASSHPDTFYEQYF. The chain recombines TRBV4-1 with TRBJ2-7. Per the germline V gene, CDR1 is MGHRA and CDR2 is YSYEKL. The CDR3 is 14 amino acids.

The CDR3 reads CASSGGPYYYEQYF. J is TRBJ2-7 and V is TRBV6-6; no DNA is available, so the TRBD2 call from TCRdb remains unchecked. Germline loops: CDR1 MNHNY, CDR2 SVGAGI (reference sequence). The CDR3 is made up of 14 amino acids.

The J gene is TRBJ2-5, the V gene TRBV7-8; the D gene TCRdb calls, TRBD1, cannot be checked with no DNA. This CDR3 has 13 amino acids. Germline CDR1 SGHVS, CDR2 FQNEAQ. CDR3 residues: CASSSDREETQYF. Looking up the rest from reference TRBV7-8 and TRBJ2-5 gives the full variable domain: GAGVSQSPRYKVAKRGQDVALRCDPISGHVSLFWYQQALGQGPEFLTYFQNEAQLDKSGLPSDRFFAERPEGSVSTLKIQRTQQEDSAVYLCASSSDREETQYFGPGTRLLVL.

The CDR3 sequence is CASSRATSYEQYF. This chain joins TRBV5-1 and TRBJ2-7. Looked up from germline, CDR1 is SGHRS and CDR2 is YFSETQ. The CDR3 totals 13 residues.

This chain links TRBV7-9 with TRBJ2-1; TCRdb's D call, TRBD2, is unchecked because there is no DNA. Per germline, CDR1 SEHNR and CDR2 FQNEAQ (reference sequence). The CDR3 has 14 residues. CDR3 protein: CASSFPGLINEQFF.